The entry that follows covers one TCR beta chain sequence. Generated by immunoSEQ multiplex PCR, the TCRdb table keeps only in-frame clones and is missing some. The data show more than 95,000 clones, around 89% seen once. The germline V gene encodes CDR1 GTSNPN and CDR2 SVGIG (reference sequence). CDR3 length: 14 residues. V gave up 2 bases and J gave up 0 bases, with 10 bases separating them. The source of the sample is a study of T cell responses to AZD1222 COVID-19 vaccine. The sample in question was peripheral blood, obtained on day 0 of AZD1222 vaccination. This chain uses TRBV30 with TRBJ1-1; D remains unclear. This sequence originates from an adult in good health. This CDR3 reads CAWSTRGLNTEAFF. CDR3 DNA sequence: TGTGCCTGGAGTACTCGAGGGTTGAACACTGAAGCTTTCTTT.